Presented here are 17 T cell receptor beta chains from one specimen sequenced in a study of blood T cells in healthy people across ages (dated by TCRdb to the mid-2010s). The library was made by 5' RACE. TCRdb records Illumina HiSeq 2500 as the sequencer. The second PCR ran for roughly 7 to 11 cycles and used a J-beta primer mix along with a sample-barcoded 5' primer. The raw public reads went through TCRdb reprocessing: fastp at Q25, MiXCR clone calling, in-frame beta chains kept. Every entry covers one CDR3 protein and lists the most common genes and DNA from its rows. The sample includes 2 million or so distinct CDR3 sequences, with around half observed a single time. In total, the top ten clones hold roughly 2.1% of the sample. The sequencing sample was made of blood. These receptor sequences come from a woman aged 40 to 50 in good health.

The V gene is TRBV9, the J gene TRBJ2-1; perhaps TRBD1 as D (5 bases). The germline V gene has CDR1 SGDLS and CDR2 YYNGEE. Trimming removed 3 bases from V and 10 bases from J, with 23 bases in between. The CDR3 runs to 16 residues. CDR3 sequence reads: CASSAGRDRTIREQFF. The DNA of the CDR3 is TGTGCCAGCAGCGCGGGTCGAGACCGGACAATTCGCGAGCAGTTCTTC.

The chain joins TRBV7-9 to TRBJ2-1, with a tentative D call TRBD2 (6 bases). The CDR3 loop spans 16 amino acids. Germline V gene sequence: CDR1 SEHNR, CDR2 FQNEAQ (reference sequence). The germline V and J ends were trimmed by 0 bases and 5 bases, with 14 bases remaining between them. CDR3 sequence reads: CASSLAERGTDNEQFF. As DNA, the CDR3 is TGTGCCAGCAGCTTAGCGGAACGGGGGACCGACAATGAGCAGTTCTTC. Variable domain in full (rest from reference TRBV7-9 and TRBJ2-1): DTGVSQNPRHKITKRGQNVTFRCDPISEHNRLYWYRQTLGQGPEFLTYFQNEAQLEKSRLLSDRFSAERPKGSFSTLEIQRTEQGDSAMYLCASSLAERGTDNEQFFGPGTRLTVL.

CDR3 sequence (DNA): TGTGCCAGCAGCGTGACAGGGTGGGGGAATGGCTACACCTTC. Its translation is CASSVTGWGNGYTF. The chain recombines TRBV28 with TRBJ1-2; 7 bases align to TRBD1. J was trimmed by 6 bases and V by 6 bases; bases with no gene match: 10. The CDR3 length is 14 residues. Looked up from germline, CDR1 is MDHEN and CDR2 is SYDVKM.

This clonotype was seen many times. V usage is TRBV9 and J usage is TRBJ2-1; D may correspond to TRBD1 or TRBD2 (6 bases each). Between the trimmed V and J ends, which lost 0 bases and 5 bases, there was a span of 12 bases. CDR3 size: 15 residues. Germline CDR1 reads SGDLS; CDR2 reads YYNGEE. In nucleotides, the CDR3 is TGTGCCAGCAGCGTAGGGGGGGCTAACCACAATGAGCAGTTCTTC. This translates into CASSVGGANHNEQFF.

The V gene is TRBV7-2, the J gene TRBJ1-4; 8 nucleotides line up with TRBD1. Germline CDR1 reads SGHTA; CDR2 reads FQGNSA. V shed 6 bases and J 8 bases; nucleotides not matched to a gene: 11. This CDR3 region has 15 residues. The CDR3 DNA is TGTGCCAGCAGTCCAGGGGGCGCGAGAGGGGAAAAACTGTTTTTT. This gives the protein CASSPGGARGEKLFF.

This clonotype was picked up many times. V and J are TRBV29-1 and TRBJ2-5, with D possibly matching TRBD2 (5 bases). The CDR3 has 11 amino acids. Germline loops: CDR1 SQVTM, CDR2 ANQGSEA. V was pared by 3 bases and J by 3 bases, with 5 bases between. CDR3 amino acids: CSVEREETQYF. CDR3 nucleotides: TGCAGCGTTGAGAGGGAAGAGACCCAGTACTTC. The whole variable domain, filled in from reference TRBV29-1 and TRBJ2-5, reads SAVISQKPSRDICQRGTSLTIQCQVDSQVTMMFWYRQQPGQSLTLIATANQGSEATYESGFVIDKFPISRPNLTFSTLTVSNMSPEDSSIYLCSVEREETQYFGPGTRLLVL.

This clonotype appeared a few times. The genes are TRBV20-1 and TRBJ2-7; TRBD2 matches 10 bases. With 6 bases clipped from V and 1 base from J, the junction kept 9 bases outside the gene matches. CDR1 and CDR2 from the germline V gene are DFQATT and SNEGSKA (reference sequence). The CDR3 sequence is 15 residues long. The DNA of the CDR3 is TGCAGTGCCGTCCGCGGGGGACTAGCGTCCTACGAGCAGTACTTC. It encodes CSAVRGGLASYEQYF.

This clonotype was seen a few times. The chain links TRBV20-1 to TRBJ2-4, with TRBD1 matching 9 bases. CDR3 length: 13 amino acids. From germline, CDR1 is DFQATT and CDR2 SNEGSKA (reference sequence). The V segment lost 8 bases and the J segment 0 bases; nucleotides outside the gene matches: 2. CDR3 DNA sequence: TGCAGTACAGGGGGCAGAGCCAAAAACATTCAGTACTTC. Protein product: CSTGGRAKNIQYF.

CDR3: CASRRVHDNSPLHF. The CDR3 DNA follows: TGTGCCAGCAGACGAGTCCACGATAATTCACCCCTCCACTTT. V usage is TRBV27 and J usage is TRBJ1-6, with D hard to call. V was trimmed by 6 bases and J by 5 bases, leaving 11 bases between them. The CDR3 is made up of 14 amino acids. Germline CDR1 and CDR2: MNHEY and SMNVEV (reference sequence).

Details on this clonotype: This may come from a read error, since a much larger clone is one base off. This chain joins TRBV5-5 and TRBJ2-1; TRBD2 agrees at 10 bases. The end of the DNA fits TRBJ2-7 better, so the J call may be wrong. This CDR3 contains 15 residues. Per germline, CDR1 SGHKS and CDR2 YYEKEE (reference sequence). CDR3 in DNA: TGTGCCAGCATCAATAGCGGGGGGTCCTACAATGAGCAGTACTTC. Translating it yields CASINSGGSYNEQYF.

About this clonotype itself: A read error may explain this, as a much larger clone is one base away. This rearrangement joins TRBV27 to TRBJ2-1; weak D call: TRBD1 (6 bases). This CDR3 is built from 13 residues. The germline V gene encodes CDR1 MNHEY and CDR2 SMNVEV (reference sequence). Trimming removed 3 bases at V and 13 bases at J, with 16 bases between. Here the CDR3 DNA reads TGTGCCAGCAGTTTTCCAGGGGAAGAGACCCAGTTCTTC. Protein: CASSFPGEETQFF.

This clonotype is a singleton in its sample. V usage is TRBV5-6 and J usage is TRBJ1-2; D might be TRBD1 (5 bases). Germline V lookup: CDR1 SGHDT, CDR2 YYEEEE. There are 15 residues in the CDR3. The V and J ends lost 6 bases and 2 bases respectively, with 17 bases between them. CDR3 residues: CASNRPGIVNYGYTF. CDR3 in DNA: TGTGCCAGCAACCGCCCAGGGATCGTGAACTATGGCTACACCTTC.

This rearrangement joins TRBV9 to TRBJ2-3, with 10 bases identical to TRBD2. The trim removed 3 bases at V and 4 bases at J, leaving 5 bases unmatched. This CDR3 is built from 15 residues. Germline V gives CDR1 SGDLS, CDR2 YYNGEE. The CDR3, as DNA: TGTGCCAGCAGCGGAGCGGGGGGGCCCGCAGATACGCAGTATTTT. Protein: CASSGAGGPADTQYF.

The V call is TRBV28, the J call TRBJ2-7; perhaps TRBD2 as D (7 bases). The CDR3 runs 16 residues. The germline V gene has CDR1 MDHEN and CDR2 SYDVKM. The ends were cut back, 3 bases at V and 6 bases at J, with 21 bases in the middle. The CDR3 DNA reads as TGTGCCAGCAGTTTGGGGCTCGAGGGGGGGGGATCCGAGCAGTACTTC. It specifies CASSLGLEGGGSEQYF.

The V gene is TRBV10-1, the J gene TRBJ2-3, with TRBD1 matching over 9 bases. CDR3 size: 16 residues. With 6 bases clipped from V and 5 bases from J, the junction kept 12 bases outside the gene matches. CDR1 and CDR2 from the germline V gene are WNHNN and SYGVQD (reference sequence). CDR3 DNA: TGCGCCAGCAGCTCCAGGGACAGGGTCGGCAGAGATACGCAGTATTTT. Amino acid sequence: CASSSRDRVGRDTQYF.

This clonotype appeared a few times. The chain is built from TRBV20-1 and TRBJ1-2, with D maybe TRBD1 (6 bases). Germline CDR1 is DFQATT and CDR2 is SNEGSKA (reference sequence). This CDR3 is built from 12 residues. Trimming cost V 7 bases and J 4 bases, with 13 bases left between them. The DNA for the CDR3 is TGCAGTGACCAGACAGGCACCTATGGCTACACCTTC. Its protein product is CSDQTGTYGYTF.

The chain employs TRBV5-1 and TRBJ2-5; 7 nucleotides align to TRBD2. CDR1 is SGHRS, CDR2 YFSETQ, per germline. The CDR3 is 14 residues long. J lost 5 bases, V lost 7 bases, and 11 bases had no gene match. This CDR3 reads CASCRDYSGETQYF. The CDR3 DNA follows: TGCGCCAGCTGCCGGGACTATTCGGGGGAGACCCAGTACTTC.